The clone carrying this T cell receptor (beta chain) was counted between two and nine times. The target antigen is unknown. Unique molecular identifiers were built into the TCR beta cDNA libraries. Some 500,000 cDNA molecules were obtained from roughly 0.93 to 9.6 million T cells. TCRdb fed the PCR reads into MiXCR, producing one record per CDR3 protein. The sample holds some 160,000 distinct CDR3 sequences, roughly 35% seen once. The data originate from a study of post-analysis software for immune sequencing data. General study findings and limits: Four or five TRBV segments, TRBV5-6, TRBV5-1 and TRBV20-1 among them, were found more frequent in patients than controls. Normalized Chao1 diversity was significantly lower in multiple sclerosis patients than in controls.

Trimming cost V 0 bases and J 1 base, with 7 bases left between them. This CDR3 is 14 amino acids long. CDR1 is DFQATT, CDR2 SNEGSKA, per germline (reference sequence). The source material was blood, sampled after autologous hematopoietic stem cell transplantation. The clonotype originates from a girl aged 5 to 17 with multiple sclerosis. The rearrangement uses TRBV20-1 and TRBJ2-1, with D maybe TRBD2 (5 bases). This chain's CDR3 is CSARDGRSYNEQFF. The CDR3 nucleotides are TGCAGTGCTAGAGATGGGAGATCCTACAATGAGCAGTTCTTC.